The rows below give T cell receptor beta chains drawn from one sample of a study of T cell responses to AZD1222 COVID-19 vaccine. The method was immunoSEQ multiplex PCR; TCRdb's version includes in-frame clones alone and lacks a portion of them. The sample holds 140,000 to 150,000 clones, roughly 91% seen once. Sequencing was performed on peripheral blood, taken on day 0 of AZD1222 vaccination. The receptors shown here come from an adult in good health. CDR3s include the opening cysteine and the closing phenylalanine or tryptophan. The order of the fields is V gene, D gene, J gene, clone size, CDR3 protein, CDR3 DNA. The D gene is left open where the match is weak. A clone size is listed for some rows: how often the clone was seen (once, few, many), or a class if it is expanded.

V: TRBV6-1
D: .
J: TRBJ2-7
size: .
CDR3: CASSEGPFYEQYF
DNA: TGTGCCAGCAGTGAGGGACCCTTCTACGAGCAGTACTTC

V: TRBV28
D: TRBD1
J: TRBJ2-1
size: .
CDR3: CASSSPLGQGMGEQFF
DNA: TGTGCCAGCAGCTCTCCCCTTGGACAGGGAATGGGTGAGCAGTTCTTC

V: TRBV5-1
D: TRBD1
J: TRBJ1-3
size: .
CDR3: CASSTGQGASGNTIYF
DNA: TGCGCCAGCAGCACCGGACAGGGGGCATCTGGAAACACCATATATTTT

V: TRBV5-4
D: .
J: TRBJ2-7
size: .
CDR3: CASRRGGGEQYF
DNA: TGTGCCAGCAGAAGGGGGGGCGGGGAGCAGTACTTC

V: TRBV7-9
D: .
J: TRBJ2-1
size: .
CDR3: CASHLTPNYNEQFF
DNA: TGTGCCAGCCATCTAACACCTAACTACAATGAGCAGTTCTTC

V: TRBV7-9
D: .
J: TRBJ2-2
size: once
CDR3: CASSPGSTNTGELFF
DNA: TGTGCCAGCAGCCCAGGGTCTACGAACACCGGGGAGCTGTTTTTT

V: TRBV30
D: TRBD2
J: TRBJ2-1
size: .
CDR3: CAWSSSQAGGQFF
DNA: TGTGCCTGGAGCTCCAGCCAAGCGGGGGGGCAATTCTTC

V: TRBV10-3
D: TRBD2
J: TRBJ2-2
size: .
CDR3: CAISENLSSGGNTGELFF
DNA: TGTGCCATCAGTGAAAACCTATCTAGCGGGGGGAACACCGGGGAGCTGTTTTTT

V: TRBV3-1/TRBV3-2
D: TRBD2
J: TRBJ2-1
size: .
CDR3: CASSQGTSGLDEQFF
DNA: TGTGCCAGCAGCCAAGGGACTAGCGGTCTCGATGAGCAGTTCTTC

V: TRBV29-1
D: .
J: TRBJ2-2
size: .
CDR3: CSVENGQAGAGELFF
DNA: TGCAGCGTTGAGAACGGGCAGGCTGGAGCCGGGGAGCTGTTTTTT

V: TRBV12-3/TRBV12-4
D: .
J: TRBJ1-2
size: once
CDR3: CATRRGGYTF
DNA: TGTGCCACCCGACGGGGAGGCTACACCTTC

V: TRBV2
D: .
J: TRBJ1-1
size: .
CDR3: CASSDGRMNTEAFF
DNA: TGTGCCAGCAGTGACGGCCGTATGAACACTGAAGCTTTCTTT

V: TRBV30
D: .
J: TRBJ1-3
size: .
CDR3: CAWSVTGALGNTIYF
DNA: TGTGCCTGGAGTGTCACCGGGGCCTTGGGAAACACCATATATTTT

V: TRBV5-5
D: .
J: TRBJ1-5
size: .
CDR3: CASSLVSGRQNQPQHF
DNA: TGTGCCAGCAGCTTGGTCTCGGGACGGCAAAATCAGCCCCAGCATTTT

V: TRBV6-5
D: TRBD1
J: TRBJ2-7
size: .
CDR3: CASSKTDREYEQYF
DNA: TGTGCCAGCAGTAAGACCGACAGGGAGTACGAGCAGTACTTC

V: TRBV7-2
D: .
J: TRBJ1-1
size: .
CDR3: CASSGGAANTEAFF
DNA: TGTGCCAGCAGCGGTGGGGCAGCGAACACTGAAGCTTTCTTT

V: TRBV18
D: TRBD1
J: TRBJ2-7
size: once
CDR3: CASSERTGISYEQYF
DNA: TGTGCCAGCTCAGAAAGGACAGGCATCTCCTACGAGCAGTACTTC

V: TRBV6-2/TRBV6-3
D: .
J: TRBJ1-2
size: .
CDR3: CASSFTPEADGYTF
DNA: TGTGCCAGCAGTTTCACGCCGGAGGCTGATGGCTACACCTTC

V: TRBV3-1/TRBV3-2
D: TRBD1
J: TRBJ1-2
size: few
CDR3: CASSQRGTGGYTF
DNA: TGTGCCAGCAGCCAAAGGGGGACAGGCGGCTACACCTTC

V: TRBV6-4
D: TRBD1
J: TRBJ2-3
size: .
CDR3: CASSPGQVDTDTQYF
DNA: TGTGCCAGCAGCCCGGGACAGGTAGACACAGATACGCAGTATTTT

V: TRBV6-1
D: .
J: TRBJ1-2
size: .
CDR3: CASSEDTGYGYTF
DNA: TGTGCCAGCAGTGAAGATACGGGCTATGGCTACACCTTC

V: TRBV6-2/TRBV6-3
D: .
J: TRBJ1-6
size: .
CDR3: CASSWGVNSPLHF
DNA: TGTGCCAGCAGTTGGGGGGTGAATTCACCCCTCCACTTT

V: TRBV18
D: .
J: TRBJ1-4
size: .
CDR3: CASRAGTQQEKLFF
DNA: TGTGCCAGCCGGGCCGGGACCCAGCAGGAAAAACTGTTTTTT

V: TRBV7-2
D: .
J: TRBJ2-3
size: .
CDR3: CASSLVGRGTDTQYF
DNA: TGTGCCAGCAGCTTAGTTGGAAGGGGCACAGATACGCAGTATTTT

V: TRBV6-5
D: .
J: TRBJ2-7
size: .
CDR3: CASSYSPTASYEQYF
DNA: TGTGCCAGCAGTTATTCCCCGACAGCCTCCTACGAGCAGTACTTC

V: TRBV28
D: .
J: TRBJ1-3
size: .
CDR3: CASSFRGSGNTIYF
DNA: TGTGCCAGCAGTTTCAGGGGATCTGGAAACACCATATATTTT

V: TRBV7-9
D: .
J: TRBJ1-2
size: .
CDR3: CASSLAQFSYGYTF
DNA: TGTGCCAGCAGCTTAGCCCAATTTTCCTATGGCTACACCTTC

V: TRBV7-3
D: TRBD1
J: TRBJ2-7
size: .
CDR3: CASSLSGQGTHEQYF
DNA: TGTGCCAGCAGCTTATCGGGACAGGGAACTCACGAGCAGTACTTC

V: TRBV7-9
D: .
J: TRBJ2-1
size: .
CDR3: CASSQITTTNEQFF
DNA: TGTGCCAGCAGCCAAATTACTACGACGAATGAGCAGTTCTTC

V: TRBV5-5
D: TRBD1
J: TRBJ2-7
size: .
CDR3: CASSLTGTGNHEQYF
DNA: TGTGCCAGCAGCTTGACCGGGACAGGGAACCACGAGCAGTACTTC

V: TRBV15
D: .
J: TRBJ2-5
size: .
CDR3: CATSRELGVGDKTQYF
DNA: TGTGCCACCAGCAGGGAACTAGGTGTGGGGGACAAGACCCAGTACTTC

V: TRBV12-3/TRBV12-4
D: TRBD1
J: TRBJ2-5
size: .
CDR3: CASSLGTEETQYF
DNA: TGTGCCAGCAGTTTGGGGACAGAAGAGACCCAGTACTTC

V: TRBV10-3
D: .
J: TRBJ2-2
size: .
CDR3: CAINPGQRGELFF
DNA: TGTGCCATCAATCCCGGGCAAAGGGGGGAGCTGTTTTTT

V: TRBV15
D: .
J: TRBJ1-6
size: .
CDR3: CATSRVRGDSPLHF
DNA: TGTGCCACCAGCAGAGTCAGGGGAGATTCACCCCTCCACTTT

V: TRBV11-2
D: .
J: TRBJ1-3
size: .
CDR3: CASSFGRSYSGNTIYF
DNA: TGTGCCAGCAGCTTCGGACGTTCTTACTCTGGAAACACCATATATTTT